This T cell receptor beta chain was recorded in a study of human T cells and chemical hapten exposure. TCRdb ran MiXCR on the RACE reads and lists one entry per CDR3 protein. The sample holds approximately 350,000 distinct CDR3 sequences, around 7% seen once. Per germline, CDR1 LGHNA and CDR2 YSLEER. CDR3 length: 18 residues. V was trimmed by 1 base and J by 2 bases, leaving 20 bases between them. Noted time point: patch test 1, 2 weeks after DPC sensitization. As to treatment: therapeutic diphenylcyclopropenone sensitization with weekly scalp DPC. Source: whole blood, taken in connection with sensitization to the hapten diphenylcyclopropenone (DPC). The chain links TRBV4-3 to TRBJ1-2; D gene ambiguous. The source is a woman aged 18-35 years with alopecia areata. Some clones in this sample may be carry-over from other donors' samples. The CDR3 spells CASSQVGAMRTDNYGYTF. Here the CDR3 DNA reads TGCGCCAGCAGCCAAGTGGGAGCCATGAGGACGGACAACTATGGCTACACCTTC.